This TCR beta chain was documented in a study of T-cell reconstitution after alpha-beta-depleted transplantation in children. As regards this clonotype: Its antigen is as yet unknown.

It was with unique molecular identifiers that the TCRbeta library was prepared. TCRdb re-called the PCR reads through MiXCR, storing one row per CDR3 protein. The top ten hold 5% of the sample, which has about 830,000 distinct CDR3 sequences, 15% to 20% seen once. Notes on the study in general: Several hundred expanded graft clones reportedly supplied alpha-beta T cells about two months after transplant. It was surviving recipient T cells and thymic progenitors that gave some patients high TCRbeta diversity at day 60. From newly produced T cells came most of the T-cell counts and diversity one year after transplant.

Sequencing was performed on PBMCs, mostly from graft donor cells, taken 360 days after TCRalphabeta/CD19-depleted stem cell transplant. The origin of this receptor is a male patient under 18 who had a stem cell transplant for acute lymphoblastic leukemia, so the T cells may come from the graft donor.

CDR3 nucleotides: TGTGCCAGCAGCTCCAGGACTTCTCTCTACAATGAGCAGTTCTTC. Translation gives CASSSRTSLYNEQFF. This sequence joins TRBV7-9 and TRBJ2-1, with D possibly matching TRBD2 (5 bases). The germline V gene has CDR1 SEHNR and CDR2 FQNEAQ (reference sequence). V lost 4 bases and J 3 bases, leaving 13 bases between the germline ends. This CDR3 is built from 15 residues.